Listed here are 11 T cell receptor beta chains from one sample, sequenced in a study of cytomegalovirus exposure and HLA in healthy donors. PCR employed 60 Vbeta and 13 Jbeta primers. Produced via immunoSEQ multiplex PCR; TCRdb's table is partial and in-frame only. The sample shows roughly 120,000 clones, 81% of them seen only once. Sequenced sample: PBMCs. The origin of the receptors is a woman in her 30s in good health and CMV-seronegative.

The J gene is TRBJ1-1, the V gene TRBV4-1, with 9 positions matching TRBD1. V gave up 5 bases and J gave up 2 bases; unmatched junction bases: 6. The CDR3 runs 15 residues. The germline V gene has CDR1 MGHRA and CDR2 YSYEKL. The DNA of the CDR3 is TGCGCCAGCAGCGCCGACAGGGGGACAAACACTGAAGCTTTCTTT. Amino acids: CASSADRGTNTEAFF.

The chain uses TRBV21-1 and TRBJ2-1; TRBD2 reflects the table's D call only, with no check against the DNA. TRBV21-1 is given as a pseudogene. The CDR3 has 18 amino acids. Written as DNA, the CDR3 is TGTGCCAGCAGCCGATGGACTAGGGGACGGAGCTCCTACAATGAGCAGTTCTTC. Translated, it gives CASSRWTRGRSSYNEQFF.

CDR3 nucleotides: TGTGCCAGCAGCTCGGGACTAGCGTATAACACCGGGGAGCTGTTTTTT. Its protein product is CASSSGLAYNTGELFF. The chain couples TRBV5-8 to TRBJ2-2, with TRBD2 matching over 10 bases. The ends lost 3 bases at V and 2 bases at J; junction bases unmatched: 4. The CDR3 runs 16 residues. CDR1 and CDR2 (germline): SGHTS, YDEGEE.

This chain connects TRBV7-9 to TRBJ2-1, with 8 nucleotides matching TRBD1. Germline CDR1 is SEHNR and CDR2 is FQNEAQ (reference sequence). V trimming: 5 bases; J trimming: 3 bases; junction bases outside the gene matches: 12. The CDR3 is 17 amino acids. The DNA of the CDR3 is TGTGCCAGCAGCCCGCCCCTGGGACAGGAGCACTACAATGAGCAGTTCTTC. Protein product: CASSPPLGQEHYNEQFF.

The chain carries TRBV7-9 and TRBJ2-7; TRBD1 might be the D (5 bases). Germline CDR1 reads SEHNR; CDR2 reads FQNEAQ (reference sequence). The CDR3 sequence is 12 residues long. The V end was cut by 5 bases, the J end by 2 bases, with 7 bases between. The CDR3, as DNA: TGTGCCAGCAGCCCGGACACCTACGAGCAGTACTTC. It yields the protein CASSPDTYEQYF.

This chain connects TRBV28 to TRBJ2-4, with TRBD2 matching 8 bases. The length of the CDR3 is 15 residues. Germline CDR1 MDHEN, CDR2 SYDVKM. J lost 8 bases, V lost 6 bases, and 12 bases had no gene match. In DNA, the CDR3 is TGTGCCAGCAGCCCTAGTTGGGACGGGGGGGACATTCAGTACTTC. This codes for CASSPSWDGGDIQYF. Variable domain in full (rest from reference TRBV28 and TRBJ2-4): DVKVTQSSRYLVKRTGEKVFLECVQDMDHENMFWYRQDPGLGLRLIYFSYDVKMKEKGDIPEGYSVSREKKERFSLILESASTNQTSMYLCASSPSWDGGDIQYFGAGTRLSVL.

The rearrangement links TRBV7-7 to TRBJ2-1; no definite D call. Germline assignment: CDR1 SSHAT and CDR2 FNYEAQ (reference sequence). The CDR3 sequence is 13 residues long. Trimming shortened V by 1 base and J by 5 bases, and 6 bases separated the two germline ends. CDR3 amino acids: CASSLDENNEQFF. CDR3 DNA sequence: TGTGCCAGCAGCTTAGACGAGAACAATGAGCAGTTCTTC.

The rearrangement joins TRBV11-2 to TRBJ2-7; the match to TRBD2 covers 8 bases. The CDR3 is 16 amino acids. J was trimmed by 0 bases and V by 4 bases; bases with no gene match: 8. Germline V gene sequence: CDR1 SGHAT, CDR2 FQNNGV. CDR3 loop: CASSSLLADSSYEQYF. The DNA of the CDR3 is TGTGCCAGCAGCTCCCTACTAGCGGACAGCTCCTACGAGCAGTACTTC.

This clone was seen a single time. This chain links TRBV7-9 with TRBJ2-5, with a tentative D call TRBD1 (6 bases). Germline loops: CDR1 SEHNR, CDR2 FQNEAQ (reference sequence). V gave up 3 bases and J gave up 2 bases, with 10 bases separating them. The CDR3 loop spans 14 amino acids. The CDR3: CASSLGQGQETQYF. CDR3 sequence (DNA): TGTGCCAGCAGCTTGGGCCAGGGGCAAGAGACCCAGTACTTC. Full variable domain (outside the CDR3, taken from reference TRBV7-9 and TRBJ2-5): DTGVSQNPRHKITKRGQNVTFRCDPISEHNRLYWYRQTLGQGPEFLTYFQNEAQLEKSRLLSDRFSAERPKGSFSTLEIQRTEQGDSAMYLCASSLGQGQETQYFGPGTRLLVL.

This chain connects TRBV7-8 to TRBJ2-2; 7 bases fit TRBD1. The V gene's germline CDR1 is SGHVS and CDR2 FQNEAQ. V was clipped by 5 bases and J by 4 bases; unmatched bases: 4. The CDR3 runs 14 residues. Here the CDR3 DNA reads TGTGCCAGCAGCCCCCCAGGGGGCACCGGGGAGCTGTTTTTT. Translation: CASSPPGGTGELFF. The full variable domain, rest sourced from reference TRBV7-8 and TRBJ2-2, is GAGVSQSPRYKVAKRGQDVALRCDPISGHVSLFWYQQALGQGPEFLTYFQNEAQLDKSGLPSDRFFAERPEGSVSTLKIQRTQQEDSAVYLCASSPPGGTGELFFGEGSRLTVL.

The count of this clone is one. The chain combines TRBV27 with TRBJ2-7, with D hard to call. Germline CDR1 reads MNHEY; CDR2 reads SMNVEV (reference sequence). V gave up 3 bases and J gave up 0 bases, with 18 bases separating them. This CDR3 spans 17 amino acids. The chain's CDR3 is CASSLRPVGPSSYEQYF. The CDR3 DNA is TGTGCCAGCAGTTTGCGGCCCGTAGGCCCCAGCTCCTACGAGCAGTACTTC.